One T cell receptor beta chain is described in this entry. This entry is derived from a study of blood T cell repertoires in COVID-19. Across the study: COVID-19 samples collected from the United States, Italy and Spain covered acute and convalescent phases. Nucleic acid was either cDNA or gDNA, and it came from T cells, B-cell-depleted T cells, or PBMCs.

Per the original methods: Researchers report that nucleated cell counts were estimated from reference gene primer amplification. This table comes from immunoSEQ multiplex PCR, and its TCRdb copy is limited to in-frame clones, with some not included. V and J calls and clone size are those listed in that table; D and trimming were worked out from the DNA. The sample includes approximately 54,000 clones, about 82% seen only once; the top ten take 4% to 5%. Germline V gives CDR1 MNHEY, CDR2 SVGEGT. With 2 bases removed from V and 4 bases from J, the gap between germline ends came to 18 bases. The CDR3 has 17 residues.

This chain links TRBV6-2 or TRBV6-3 with TRBJ2-1; D perhaps matches TRBD1 (6 bases). Material for sequencing was peripheral blood. The sequence derives from a man aged 80 or over with active COVID-19. This CDR3 reads CASSYGRGHNLYNEQFF. The DNA of the CDR3 is TGTGCCAGCAGTTACGGCCGGGGACACAACCTGTACAATGAGCAGTTCTTC.